The subject of this entry is one T cell receptor beta chain. The PCR used 60 Vbeta and 13 Jbeta primers. Original handling: Roughly 12 million of some 80 million unique TCR beta chains were shared, per a later count. The repertoire was sequenced with immunoSEQ multiplex PCR; TCRdb's copy has only in-frame clones and lacks some. V, J and clone size reflect that table, while D and trimming were determined from the DNA. The sample consists of about 120,000 clones, around 81% of them appearing once. The sample is drawn from a study of cytomegalovirus exposure and HLA in healthy donors. J gave up 1 base and V 4 bases, and 4 bases lay outside the gene matches. Per the germline V gene, CDR1 is LGHNA and CDR2 is YNFKEQ. CDR3 length equals 15 residues.

The chain is built from TRBV4-2 and TRBJ1-1; TRBD1 aligns across 9 bases. The sequenced sample was PBMCs. The source of this sequence is a woman between 35 and 50 years old in good health and CMV-seronegative. This CDR3 is CASSRGQGRNTEAFF. As DNA, the CDR3 is TGTGCCAGCAGCCGGGGACAGGGCCGGAACACTGAAGCTTTCTTT.